These 30 T cell receptor beta chains were all obtained from the same sample, sequenced in a study of T cell responses to AZD1222 COVID-19 vaccine. The table came from immunoSEQ multiplex PCR; TCRdb's copy has only in-frame clones and leaves some out. The data show 150,000 to 200,000 clones, 87% seen once. This specimen was peripheral blood, taken on day 0 of MenACWY control vaccination. These receptors were obtained from an adult in good health.

A word on this clone: An end of the junction does not agree with germline; a read error may underlie this. The J gene is TRBJ1-6, the V gene TRBV5-1; TRBD1 matches 10 bases. The germline CDR1 and CDR2 sequences are SGHRS and YFSETQ. This CDR3 comprises 19 residues. The CDR3 loop is CASRLEVRDRGSYNSPLHF. The CDR3 nucleotides are TGCGCCAGCAGATTGGAGGTGAGGGACAGGGGCTCCTATAATTCACCCCTCCACTTT. Based on the CDR3 plus reference TRBV5-1 and TRBJ1-6, the full variable domain is KAGVTQTPRYLIKTRGQQVTLSCSPISGHRSVSWYQQTPGQGLQFLFEYFSETQRNKGNFPGRFSGRQFSNSRSEMNVSTLELGDSALYLCASRLEVRDRGSYNSPLHFGNGTRLTVT.

The rearrangement uses TRBV27 and TRBJ1-5; D remains ambiguous. This CDR3 has 13 residues. Between the trimmed V and J ends, which lost 3 bases and 1 base, there was a span of 4 bases. Germline V gene lookup returns CDR1 MNHEY and CDR2 SMNVEV (reference sequence). The DNA for the CDR3 is TGTGCCAGCAGTTTGCAGAGCAATCAGCCCCAGCATTTT. This sequence encodes CASSLQSNQPQHF.

The V gene is TRBV15, the J gene TRBJ2-7, with 10 bases matching TRBD1. Trimming took 0 bases from V and 1 from J; bases not matched to a gene: 9. The CDR3 is 18 residues long. Germline V gene sequence: CDR1 LNHNV, CDR2 YYDKDF (reference sequence). The CDR3 region has the DNA TGTGCCACCAGCAGAGATCTTATTGAGGACAGGGGGTCCTACGAGCAGTACTTC. It specifies CATSRDLIEDRGSYEQYF.

A few counts support this clone. The chain has TRBV28 and TRBJ1-2, with 7 bases aligning to TRBD1. CDR1 and CDR2 (germline): MDHEN, SYDVKM. V lost 2 bases and J lost 8; bases outside the gene matches: 8. This CDR3 spans 14 amino acids. CDR3 coding DNA: TGTGCCAGCAGTTTAACAGGGGTCGGGATGGGCTACACCTTC. It codes for CASSLTGVGMGYTF.

This chain links TRBV5-1 with TRBJ2-1; 8 bases are a match to TRBD2. The V and J ends lost 3 bases and 12 bases, in that order; junction bases with no gene match: 2. This CDR3 is 11 amino acids long. Germline lookup yields CDR1 SGHRS and CDR2 YFSETQ. DNA of the CDR3: TGCGCCAGCAGCTGGGCGGGAGGGCAGTTCTTC. Protein product: CASSWAGGQFF.

Comments on this clone: Other DNA sequences in this sample translate to the same CDR3. V and J are TRBV9 and TRBJ1-4, with 10 bases aligning to TRBD1. CDR1 and CDR2 (germline): SGDLS, YYNGEE. The CDR3 has 15 residues. The ends lost 0 bases at V and 8 bases at J; junction bases unmatched: 4. The chain's CDR3 is CASSVGQGAGEKLFF. Here the CDR3 DNA reads TGTGCCAGCAGCGTAGGACAGGGGGCAGGCGAAAAACTGTTTTTT.

The J gene is TRBJ2-7, the V gene TRBV28; 11 bases fit TRBD2. This CDR3 has 17 residues. J lost 4 bases, V lost 4 bases, and 12 bases had no gene match. Germline V gene sequence: CDR1 MDHEN, CDR2 SYDVKM. CDR3 sequence reads: CASSSYRTSGSLYEQYF. The DNA for the CDR3 is TGTGCCAGCAGTTCTTACCGTACTAGCGGGAGTCTGTACGAGCAGTACTTC.

The genes are TRBV28 and TRBJ2-7; the D gene is possibly TRBD2 (6 bases). V was clipped by 1 base and J by 4 bases, with 17 bases between them. In germline, CDR1 is MDHEN, CDR2 SYDVKM. The CDR3 is 16 amino acids. The CDR3 spells CASSLFSQEGWYEQYF. The DNA of the CDR3 is TGTGCCAGCAGTTTATTTTCCCAGGAGGGGTGGTACGAGCAGTACTTC.

The genes are TRBV13 and TRBJ2-7; 9 bases fit TRBD1. Germline V lookup: CDR1 PRHDT, CDR2 FYEKMQ (reference sequence). This CDR3 contains 15 residues. The V segment lost 5 bases and the J segment 0 bases; nucleotides outside the gene matches: 5. DNA of the CDR3: TGTGCCAGCAGCCCCCGGGGACAGGGCTCCTACGAGCAGTACTTC. Encoded protein: CASSPRGQGSYEQYF.

The CDR3 reads CSAGGTLGAFF. The CDR3 coding sequence is TGCAGTGCTGGGGGGACCCTGGGAGCTTTCTTT. The chain joins TRBV20-1 to TRBJ1-1, with a possible D match to TRBD1 (5 bases). The CDR3 spans 11 residues. V shed 5 bases and J shed 10 bases, with 14 bases lying between them. CDR1 and CDR2 from the germline V gene are DFQATT and SNEGSKA (reference sequence).

The rearrangement joins TRBV7-8 to TRBJ1-2, with D possibly matching TRBD1 (6 bases). There are 14 residues in the CDR3. Between the trimmed V and J ends, which lost 0 bases and 5 bases, there was a span of 10 bases. Germline loops: CDR1 SGHVS, CDR2 FQNEAQ. CDR3 DNA sequence: TGTGCCAGCAGCTTAGCGCAGACAGGATATGGCTACACCTTC. This encodes CASSLAQTGYGYTF.

The CDR3 bases are TGTGCCAACGGACACCGCGCCAACTATGGCTACACCTTC. Translating gives CANGHRANYGYTF. The genes are TRBV5-5 and TRBJ1-2, with D tentatively TRBD1 (5 bases). CDR3 size: 13 residues. Trimming took off 9 bases at V and 2 bases at J, with 14 bases between the two ends. From germline, CDR1 is SGHKS and CDR2 YYEKEE (reference sequence). The full variable domain, completed using reference TRBV5-5 and TRBJ1-2, is DAGVTQSPTHLIKTRGQQVTLRCSPISGHKSVSWYQQVLGQGPQFIFQYYEKEERGRGNFPDRFSARQFPNYSSELNVNALLLGDSALYLCANGHRANYGYTFGSGTRLTVV.

The V gene is TRBV23-1, the J gene TRBJ2-2; TRBD1 aligns across 7 bases. TRBV23-1 qualifies as an ORF whose function is uncertain. CDR3 length equals 13 residues. The CDR3 sequence is CAPGTANTGELFF. The CDR3 nucleotides are TGCGCACCCGGGACAGCGAACACCGGGGAGCTGTTTTTT.

The chain uses TRBV19 and TRBJ2-5; possible D gene TRBD1, 7 bases. V was trimmed by 3 bases and J by 5 bases, leaving 13 bases between them. The length of the CDR3 is 14 residues. Looked up from germline, CDR1 is LNHDA and CDR2 is SQIVND (reference sequence). The CDR3 coding sequence is TGTGCCAGTAGTATTCAGGGGGGTAAGGAGACCCAGTACTTC. Its protein is CASSIQGGKETQYF.

The gene calls are TRBV24-1 and TRBJ2-1; D may be TRBD1 (5 bases). In germline, CDR1 is KGHDR, CDR2 SFDVKD. CDR3 length: 14 amino acids. Trimming left V 2 bases short and J 5 bases short, with 9 bases between. The CDR3 loop reads CATSDYPRDNEQFF. Written as DNA, the CDR3 is TGTGCCACCAGTGATTACCCCAGGGACAATGAGCAGTTCTTC.

The CDR3 here is CAGHLGGAGETQYF. CDR3 coding DNA: TGTGCCGGACACTTAGGGGGCGCGGGGGAGACCCAGTACTTC. The chain combines TRBV6-5 with TRBJ2-5; TRBD1 might be the D (7 bases). The ends were cut back, 11 bases at V and 5 bases at J, with 21 bases in the middle. The CDR3 is 14 residues long. Germline CDR1 reads MNHEY; CDR2 reads SVGAGI.

The chain is built from TRBV4-3 and TRBJ2-7; tentative D call: TRBD1 (6 bases). Germline values: CDR1 LGHNA, CDR2 YSLEER. V was trimmed by 0 bases and J by 1 base, leaving 10 bases between them. The CDR3 totals 15 residues. CDR3: CASSQDLGQSYEQYF. The CDR3 DNA reads TGCGCCAGCAGCCAAGATTTAGGACAGTCCTACGAGCAGTACTTC.

The table lists this clone with a count of one. The DNA for the CDR3 is TGTGCCAGCAGTTTATTCCGCCAGGGAGGCGGTACAGAGCAAGAGACCCAGTACTTC. Translating gives CASSLFRQGGGTEQETQYF. The chain uses TRBV28 and TRBJ2-5; a possible D gene is TRBD2 (6 bases). The CDR3 consists of 19 residues. Germline CDR1 and CDR2: MDHEN and SYDVKM. V gave up 1 base and J gave up 2 bases, with 23 bases separating them.

The chain employs TRBV4-1 and TRBJ1-5, with D perhaps TRBD1 (6 bases). The CDR3 length is 15 residues. V was trimmed by 0 bases and J by 6 bases, leaving 12 bases between them. CDR1 is MGHRA and CDR2 is YSYEKL in the germline V gene. This CDR3 is CASSQETGRRQPQHF. As DNA, the CDR3 is TGCGCCAGCAGCCAAGAAACAGGGCGGCGTCAGCCCCAGCATTTT.

The chain recombines TRBV7-3 with TRBJ2-1; 10 nucleotides align to TRBD2. The CDR3 totals 15 residues. CDR1 is SGHTA and CDR2 is FQGTGA in the germline V gene. After removal of 4 bases from V and 1 base from J, the junction contained 1 base not matched to a gene. CDR3 sequence (DNA): TGTGCCAGCAGCTCAGCGGGAGGGTCCTACAATGAGCAGTTCTTC. It specifies CASSSAGGSYNEQFF.

The genes are TRBV5-6 and TRBJ2-1, with 7 bases aligning to TRBD1. Germline V gene lookup returns CDR1 SGHDT and CDR2 YYEEEE. The CDR3 spans 16 residues. V lost 2 bases to trimming and J lost 1 base; unmatched junction nucleotides: 6. The CDR3 region is CASSLEGANSYNEQFF. In DNA form, the CDR3 reads TGTGCCAGCAGCTTAGAGGGGGCGAATTCCTACAATGAGCAGTTCTTC. Complete variable domain (other parts from reference TRBV5-6 and TRBJ2-1): DAGVTQSPTHLIKTRGQQVTLRCSPKSGHDTVSWYQQALGQGPQFIFQYYEEEERQRGNFPDRFSGHQFPNYSSELNVNALLLGDSALYLCASSLEGANSYNEQFFGPGTRLTVL.

This chain joins TRBV19 and TRBJ1-6, with D possibly matching TRBD1 (5 bases). Looked up from germline, CDR1 is LNHDA and CDR2 is SQIVND (reference sequence). V was pared by 5 bases and J by 9 bases, with 17 bases between. This CDR3 has 15 residues. CDR3 loop: CASSPRGELGSPLHF. The CDR3 bases are TGTGCCAGTAGTCCCCGGGGGGAATTGGGTTCACCCCTCCACTTT. Combining the CDR3 with reference TRBV19 and TRBJ1-6 gives the whole variable domain DGGITQSPKYLFRKEGQNVTLSCEQNLNHDAMYWYRQDPGQGLRLIYYSQIVNDFQKGDIAEGYSVSREKKESFPLTVTSAQKNPTAFYLCASSPRGELGSPLHFGNGTRLTVT.

The rearrangement links TRBV12-3 or TRBV12-4 to TRBJ2-7, with D unresolved. V was pared by 6 bases and J by 1 base, with 10 bases between. The CDR3 totals 13 residues. CDR3 sequence (DNA): TGTGCCAGCAGGGCTGGAGAGTCCTACGAGCAGTACTTC. It yields the protein CASRAGESYEQYF.

This chain uses TRBV11-3 with TRBJ2-7; unclear D gene. The CDR3 covers 13 residues. V lost 4 bases, J lost 0 bases, and 7 bases lay in between. CDR1 is SGHNT, CDR2 YENEEA, per germline. Here the CDR3 reads CASSYSSSYEQYF. CDR3 in DNA: TGTGCCAGCAGCTATTCAAGCTCCTACGAGCAGTACTTC.

This chain joins TRBV11-3 and TRBJ2-1; perhaps D is TRBD1 or TRBD2 (5 bases each). This CDR3 has 13 residues. Trimming pared 5 bases from V and 10 bases from J, leaving 15 bases between. The germline V gene encodes CDR1 SGHNT and CDR2 YENEEA. The CDR3 loop reads CASSRGAVDEQFF. CDR3 DNA: TGTGCCAGCAGCCGAGGGGCCGTCGACGAGCAGTTCTTC.

The chain uses TRBV4-2 and TRBJ1-2; 7 nucleotides agree with TRBD1. The CDR3 is made up of 17 amino acids. CDR1 LGHNA and CDR2 YNFKEQ come from the germline V gene. V was pared by 2 bases and J by 1 base, with 10 bases of the junction left unmatched. The CDR3 DNA sequence: TGTGCCAGCAGCCAAACTTTGGGACAGCGAAATAACTATGGCTACACCTTC. As protein: CASSQTLGQRNNYGYTF.

The chain combines TRBV6-5 with TRBJ2-5, with TRBD2 matching over 10 bases. CDR3 length: 15 amino acids. Germline CDR1 MNHEY, CDR2 SVGAGI. The V and J ends lost 4 bases and 7 bases, in that order; junction bases with no gene match: 9. CDR3 DNA: TGTGCCAGCAGTTCAGGAGCTAGCGGGGGTGGGACCCAGTACTTC. This gives the protein CASSSGASGGGTQYF.

V usage is TRBV5-5 and J usage is TRBJ2-7; tentative D call: TRBD2 (7 bases). The V end lost 2 bases, the J end lost 7 bases, and 16 bases lay between the germline ends. In germline, CDR1 is SGHKS, CDR2 YYEKEE (reference sequence). This CDR3 has 14 residues. CDR3 in amino acids: CASSFGGLMREQYF. CDR3 nucleotides: TGTGCCAGCAGCTTCGGGGGGCTCATGCGGGAGCAGTACTTC.

The CDR3 spells CASSGVDYYGYTF. The CDR3 coding sequence is TGTGCCAGCAGTGGGGTCGATTACTATGGCTACACCTTC. The chain combines TRBV2 with TRBJ1-2; D uncertain. The CDR3 spans 13 residues. V dropped 4 bases and J dropped 3 bases, with 9 bases sitting between them. The germline gives CDR1 SNHLY, CDR2 FYNNEI.

V is TRBV19 and J is TRBJ2-7; 7 bases agree with TRBD1. With 5 bases clipped from V and 6 bases from J, the junction kept 7 bases outside the gene matches. This CDR3 is 13 amino acids long. The V gene's germline CDR1 is LNHDA and CDR2 SQIVND (reference sequence). The CDR3 region is CASSGQAFGEQYF. The CDR3 DNA reads as TGTGCCAGTAGTGGACAGGCCTTTGGCGAGCAGTACTTC.